This TCR beta chain was obtained from a study of technical replicates of blood from a few donors. TCRdb's copy holds only in-frame clones and misses some; the assay was immunoSEQ multiplex PCR. Among 55,000 to 75,000 clones, 93% were seen once, and the ten largest hold around 4.2%. The germline V gene encodes CDR1 SNHLY and CDR2 FYNNEI. This CDR3 region has 13 residues. The V gene lost 10 bases and the J gene lost 5 bases, with 17 bases spanning the gap. This TCR derives from a human donor in good health. Some clones in this sample may be carry-over from other donors' samples. Input material: PBMCs. The chain joins TRBV2 to TRBJ2-5; perhaps TRBD2 as D (5 bases). CDR3 nucleotides: TGTGCCACCCGGAACGGGGTAGGGGAGACCCAGTACTTC. As protein: CATRNGVGETQYF. Together with reference TRBV2 and TRBJ2-5, the CDR3 gives the full variable domain: EPEVTQTPSHQVTQMGQEVILRCVPISNHLYFYWYRQILGQKVEFLVSFYNNEISEKSEIFDDQFSVERPDGSNFTLKIRSTKLEDSAMYFCATRNGVGETQYFGPGTRLLVL.